Included here is one T cell receptor beta chain sequence, with context. A much larger clone lies one base from this, so it may be a read error. It was 10 ml of fresh peripheral blood that supplied the PBMCs. This entry belongs to a study of T cells in Graves' hyperthyroidism and ophthalmopathy. Overall study context: Peripheral blood was collected at initial diagnosis, before any treatment.

The source material, RNA transcripts, was used to amplify TCR beta CDR3 regions. TCR CDR3 underwent first-round RT-PCR with the HTBI primer set. Using its own MiXCR run on the multiplex PCR reads, TCRdb lists one record per CDR3 protein. The sample has fewer than 600,000 distinct CDR3 sequences, about an eighth seen once. The CDR3 contains 13 residues. Between the trimmed V and J ends, which lost 8 bases and 10 bases, there was a span of 18 bases. CDR1 and CDR2 from the germline V gene are MNHNS and SASEGT. The clonotype originates from a woman aged 18-29 years with Graves' hyperthyroidism. This chain connects TRBV6-1 to TRBJ2-1; D possibly uses TRBD1 or TRBD2 (5 bases each). Sequencing was carried out using blood. The CDR3 protein is CASDAGAGGEQFF. The CDR3 nucleotides are TGTGCCAGCGACGCCGGGGCCGGTGGCGAGCAGTTCTTC.